What follows are 32 T cell receptor beta chains derived from one specimen sequenced in a study of post-analysis software for immune sequencing data. General study results and limits: In patients, about 5 TRBV segments were more frequent than in controls, with TRBV5-6, TRBV5-1 and TRBV20-1 among them.

These TCRs' antigens remain unknown. Unique molecular identifiers were carried by the TCR beta cDNA libraries. Each CDR3 protein is one row after TCRdb ran MiXCR on the PCR reads. Among 600,000 to 750,000 distinct CDR3 sequences listed, around 60% were seen once. Sequenced input: blood. The receptors come from a girl aged 2-10 years with multiple sclerosis.

V gene TRBV5-1 combines with J gene TRBJ1-2; TRBD1 aligns across 11 bases. The junction had 6 bases not matched to a gene; V was cut back by 4 bases and J by 4 bases. CDR1 is SGHRS, CDR2 YFSETQ, per germline. The CDR3 extends over 15 amino acids. The CDR3 here is CASSPRDRGSYGYTF. The CDR3 DNA reads as TGCGCCAGCAGCCCACGGGACAGGGGGTCCTATGGCTACACCTTC.

The chain links TRBV5-1 to TRBJ2-5; TRBD1 or TRBD2 may be the D gene (5 bases each). Trimming pared 3 bases from V and 3 bases from J, leaving 12 bases between. The CDR3 covers 14 residues. Germline loops: CDR1 SGHRS, CDR2 YFSETQ. CDR3 nucleotides: TGCGCCAGCAGCTATACCGGGGCGGAAGAGACCCAGTACTTC. Its translation is CASSYTGAEETQYF.

This clonotype was found a few times. The rearrangement joins TRBV4-1 to TRBJ2-3; 10 bases map to TRBD2. The CDR3 spans 15 residues. Germline V gene sequence: CDR1 MGHRA, CDR2 YSYEKL. The junction had 4 bases not matched to a gene; V was cut back by 4 bases and J by 3 bases. The CDR3, as DNA: TGCGCCAGCAGCCGGGTAGCGGGGGGAACAGATACGCAGTATTTT. It codes for CASSRVAGGTDTQYF.

This sequence joins TRBV7-8 and TRBJ2-2; D might be TRBD1 (6 bases). Looked up from germline, CDR1 is SGHVS and CDR2 is FQNEAQ. This CDR3 region has 13 residues. The V end lost 6 bases, the J end lost 4 bases, and 9 bases lay between the germline ends. The CDR3 spells CASSPTGTGELFF. CDR3 DNA sequence: TGTGCCAGCAGTCCGACAGGCACCGGGGAGCTGTTTTTT.

The chain carries TRBV4-2 and TRBJ2-4; no clear D. CDR3 length equals 12 residues. Germline loops: CDR1 LGHNA, CDR2 YNFKEQ. Trimming left V 0 bases short and J 15 bases short, with 12 bases between. CDR3 nucleotides: TGTGCCAGCAGCCAAGATTGGGAAGAGTGGTACTTC. This encodes CASSQDWEEWYF.

The chain carries TRBV20-1 and TRBJ2-1; tentative D call: TRBD1 (6 bases). Germline V gene data show CDR1 as DFQATT and CDR2 as SNEGSKA (reference sequence). CDR3 size: 14 residues. The germline V and J ends were trimmed by 6 bases and 9 bases, with 21 bases remaining between them. The CDR3 protein is CSATHPGQQSEQFF. In nucleotides, the CDR3 is TGCAGTGCAACCCACCCGGGACAACAGAGTGAGCAGTTCTTC.

This clonotype was counted a few times. The chain employs TRBV20-1 and TRBJ2-1, with 9 nucleotides matching TRBD2. Trimming cost V 6 bases and J 4 bases; bases outside gene matches: 13. Germline CDR1 is DFQATT and CDR2 is SNEGSKA (reference sequence). This CDR3 spans 16 amino acids. The chain's CDR3 is CSATPNSGGGYNEQFF. The CDR3 bases are TGCAGTGCAACCCCTAATAGCGGGGGAGGGTACAATGAGCAGTTCTTC.

This rearrangement joins TRBV19 to TRBJ2-7; D uncertain. The CDR3 sequence is 15 residues long. Germline assignment: CDR1 LNHDA and CDR2 SQIVND (reference sequence). Trimming took 5 bases from V and 3 from J, leaving 17 bases between them. Written as DNA, the CDR3 is TGTGCCAGTAGTCCTATTGGTCTCAGTGTCTACGAGCAGTACTTC. It specifies CASSPIGLSVYEQYF.

This clonotype has just a few counts. The chain links TRBV5-1 to TRBJ2-4; 7 bases fit TRBD1. Germline V gene lookup returns CDR1 SGHRS and CDR2 YFSETQ. This CDR3 has 15 amino acids. V lost 3 bases, J lost 6 bases, and 9 bases stayed unmatched. CDR3 region: CASSSYDRDGNIQYF. DNA for the CDR3: TGCGCCAGCAGCTCCTACGACAGGGACGGAAACATTCAGTACTTC.

This clonotype has more than one count but fewer than ten. The CDR3: CASRADSGNTEAFF. CDR3 sequence (DNA): TGTGCCAGCAGAGCGGACAGTGGTAACACTGAAGCTTTCTTT. The chain uses TRBV6-1 and TRBJ1-1; TRBD1 is a possible D gene (6 bases). V was trimmed by 6 bases and J by 2 bases, leaving 13 bases between them. This CDR3 spans 14 amino acids. The germline V gene has CDR1 MNHNS and CDR2 SASEGT.

The chain has TRBV5-1 and TRBJ2-3, with 9 bases that match TRBD1. CDR1 is SGHRS, CDR2 YFSETQ, per germline. This CDR3 is built from 15 residues. Germline trimming cut 3 bases from V and 3 bases from J; bases unmatched to any gene: 5. The DNA of the CDR3 is TGCGCCAGCAGCTACCGGGACAGGGCTACAGATACGCAGTATTTT. Its protein is CASSYRDRATDTQYF.

The table lists this clonotype with a few counts. The gene calls are TRBV29-1 and TRBJ2-7, with D perhaps matching TRBD1 (5 bases). The CDR3 sequence is 10 residues long. The germline V gene encodes CDR1 SQVTM and CDR2 ANQGSEA. V was cut by 5 bases and J by 7 bases, with 9 bases left in between. The CDR3, as DNA: TGCAGCGTTAGGGGTTCAGAGCAGTACTTC. It encodes CSVRGSEQYF.

This clonotype turned up a few times. This chain joins TRBV7-6 and TRBJ2-5, with 12 positions matching TRBD1. Germline trimming cut 3 bases from V and 4 bases from J; bases unmatched to any gene: 6. The CDR3 totals 16 residues. CDR1 and CDR2 from the germline V gene are SGHVS and FNYEAQ. CDR3 loop: CASSLLRDRGRETQYF. CDR3 nucleotides: TGTGCCAGCAGCTTGCTCCGGGACAGGGGGCGAGAGACCCAGTACTTC.

The chain is built from TRBV5-6 and TRBJ2-3; 9 nucleotides align to TRBD2. V trimming: 0 bases; J trimming: 4 bases; junction bases outside the gene matches: 6. There are 16 residues in the CDR3. The germline gives CDR1 SGHDT, CDR2 YYEEEE. The DNA of the CDR3 is TGTGCCAGCAGCTTGGTTCTAGCGGGGATAGCAGATACGCAGTATTTT. Translation gives CASSLVLAGIADTQYF.

This sequence joins TRBV25-1 and TRBJ2-1; weak D call: TRBD2 (5 bases). There are 15 residues in the CDR3. Trimming removed 4 bases at V and 5 bases at J, with 15 bases between. Germline V lookup: CDR1 MGHDK, CDR2 SYGVNS. The CDR3 region is CASSGGWTANNEQFF. Written as DNA, the CDR3 is TGTGCCAGCAGTGGAGGTTGGACTGCAAACAATGAGCAGTTCTTC.

The chain links TRBV10-1 to TRBJ2-3; no firm D call. The germline V gene encodes CDR1 WNHNN and CDR2 SYGVQD (reference sequence). V lost 1 base to trimming and J lost 1 base, with 6 bases between them. The CDR3 extends over 14 amino acids. The CDR3 spells CASSEYARTDTQYF. In DNA form, the CDR3 reads TGCGCCAGCAGTGAGTACGCGCGCACAGATACGCAGTATTTT.

This clonotype occurred a few times. The V call is TRBV7-6, the J call TRBJ2-7; D gene ambiguous. V lost 2 bases and J lost 0, with 20 bases in between. CDR1 is SGHVS, CDR2 FNYEAQ, per germline. The CDR3 length is 18 residues. As DNA, the CDR3 is TGTGCCAGCAGCTTAACCCCGTACCCAGGCTTGAACTCCTACGAGCAGTACTTC. Translating it yields CASSLTPYPGLNSYEQYF. Full variable domain (rest looked up from reference TRBV7-6 and TRBJ2-7): GAGVSQSPRYKVTKRGQDVALRCDPISGHVSLYWYRQALGQGPEFLTYFNYEAQQDKSGLPNDRFSAERPEGSISTLTIQRTEQRDSAMYRCASSLTPYPGLNSYEQYFGPGTRLTVT.

The gene calls are TRBV11-2 and TRBJ1-2, with 11 bases fitting TRBD1. The CDR3 has 14 residues. The germline V gene has CDR1 SGHAT and CDR2 FQNNGV. After removal of 5 bases from V and 8 bases from J, the junction contained 7 bases not matched to a gene. The CDR3: CASSRSGTGGGYTF. CDR3 nucleotide sequence: TGTGCCAGCAGCCGCTCCGGGACAGGGGGAGGCTACACCTTC. Complete variable domain (other parts from reference TRBV11-2 and TRBJ1-2): EAGVAQSPRYKIIEKRQSVAFWCNPISGHATLYWYQQILGQGPKLLIQFQNNGVVDDSQLPKDRFSAERLKGVDSTLKIQPAKLEDSAVYLCASSRSGTGGGYTFGSGTRLTVV.

The chain uses TRBV6-1 and TRBJ2-1; D remains unclear. The CDR3 runs to 18 residues. V dropped 0 bases and J dropped 0 bases, with 15 bases sitting between them. The germline V gene has CDR1 MNHNS and CDR2 SASEGT. CDR3 sequence: CASSEAELPINSYNEQFF. DNA of the CDR3: TGTGCCAGCAGTGAAGCGGAGCTACCGATTAACTCCTACAATGAGCAGTTCTTC.

The chain recombines TRBV20-1 with TRBJ1-5; 8 bases match TRBD1. Trimming removed 4 bases from V and 7 bases from J; junction bases left unmatched: 3. The CDR3 covers 12 residues. From germline, CDR1 is DFQATT and CDR2 SNEGSKA (reference sequence). Here the CDR3 reads CSAIQGAQPQHF. For the CDR3, the DNA is TGCAGTGCTATCCAGGGGGCCCAGCCCCAGCATTTT.

The genes are TRBV29-1 and TRBJ2-3; 7 nucleotides align to TRBD2. The germline V gene encodes CDR1 SQVTM and CDR2 ANQGSEA. V was pared by 7 bases and J by 5 bases, with 9 bases of the junction left unmatched. CDR3 length equals 13 residues. CDR3 in amino acids: CSAQRDSEDTQYF. CDR3 nucleotide sequence: TGCAGCGCTCAGCGGGATAGTGAAGATACGCAGTATTTT.

With respect to this clonotype: At one boundary the junction diverges from the germline segment, which might be a read error. This chain joins TRBV6-1 and TRBJ2-5; 14 bases are shared with TRBD2. Germline loops: CDR1 MNHNS, CDR2 SASEGT. The CDR3 totals 18 residues. The CDR3: CASSKQPGLAGEQGTQYF. The DNA of the CDR3 is TGTGCCAGCAGTAAACAACCGGGACTAGCGGGAGAGCAAGGGACCCAGTACTTC.

The chain uses TRBV5-1 and TRBJ2-1, with 7 bases that match TRBD2. The CDR3 extends over 21 amino acids. J lost 3 bases, V lost 1 base, and 22 bases had no gene match. Germline-derived CDR1 and CDR2 are SGHRS and YFSETQ. This CDR3 reads CASSLLGDGYRDYPLYNEQFF. CDR3 sequence (DNA): TGCGCCAGCAGCTTGCTGGGGGACGGCTACCGGGACTATCCCCTCTACAATGAGCAGTTCTTC.

The rearrangement links TRBV5-1 to TRBJ2-7; 7 nucleotides match TRBD1. CDR3 length: 14 residues. Per the germline V gene, CDR1 is SGHRS and CDR2 is YFSETQ. With 4 bases clipped from V and 0 bases from J, the junction kept 4 bases outside the gene matches. CDR3 coding DNA: TGCGCCAGCAGCGTGGGACAGATCTCCTACGAGCAGTACTTC. As protein: CASSVGQISYEQYF.

The rearrangement joins TRBV20-1 to TRBJ1-2, with D possibly TRBD1 on 6 matching bases. Trimming took 6 bases from V and 1 from J, leaving 12 bases between them. Germline V gives CDR1 DFQATT, CDR2 SNEGSKA (reference sequence). The CDR3 length is 13 residues. The CDR3 DNA sequence: TGCAGTGCCCTAGGGGGAGATAACTATGGCTACACCTTC. Protein sequence: CSALGGDNYGYTF.

V and J are TRBV20-1 and TRBJ2-5; D may be TRBD2 (5 bases). V shed 0 bases and J shed 7 bases, with 21 bases lying between them. Germline V gene lookup returns CDR1 DFQATT and CDR2 SNEGSKA (reference sequence). CDR3 length: 16 residues. This chain's CDR3 is CSARDQSQASLVTQYF. The CDR3 region has the DNA TGCAGTGCTAGAGATCAGTCCCAGGCTAGCTTGGTGACCCAGTACTTC.

This clonotype occurred once. The chain links TRBV5-6 to TRBJ2-5; D is perhaps TRBD1 or TRBD2 (5 bases each). Matching the DNA end better, TRBJ2-7 makes the J call doubtful. The CDR3 length is 14 residues. Germline lookup yields CDR1 SGHDT and CDR2 YYEEEE. CDR3 loop: CASSLPDTSYEQYF. CDR3 coding DNA: TGTGCCAGCAGCTTACCGGACACTAGCTACGAGCAGTACTTC.

This sequence joins TRBV7-8 and TRBJ2-1; a weak D match, TRBD1 (6 bases). The ends were cut back, 4 bases at V and 5 bases at J, with 9 bases in the middle. CDR1 is SGHVS, CDR2 FQNEAQ, per germline. The CDR3 contains 13 residues. CDR3 amino acids: CASSSGANNEQFF. In DNA form, the CDR3 reads TGTGCCAGCAGCTCAGGGGCCAACAATGAGCAGTTCTTC.

The chain is built from TRBV5-1 and TRBJ2-1; D call uncertain. CDR1 and CDR2 from the germline V gene are SGHRS and YFSETQ. The CDR3 extends over 15 amino acids. Trimming stripped 7 bases from V and 7 bases from J, with 21 bases between. In DNA form, the CDR3 reads TGCGCCAGCGGACCACGTGGAACAGTCGGGAATGAGCAGTTCTTC. Translation: CASGPRGTVGNEQFF.

The chain employs TRBV11-2 and TRBJ2-3; TRBD2 aligns across 11 bases. The CDR3 is made up of 16 amino acids. Looked up from germline, CDR1 is SGHAT and CDR2 is FQNNGV. The V gene end was trimmed by 5 bases and the J gene end by 2 bases; junction bases not matched to a gene: 6. CDR3 DNA sequence: TGTGCCAGCAGCGGTAGCGGGAGGGCCTCCACAGATACGCAGTATTTT. Amino acid sequence: CASSGSGRASTDTQYF.

This clonotype was counted between two and nine times. The V and J genes are TRBV11-2 and TRBJ2-1; 10 bases match TRBD2. The ends lost 5 bases at V and 5 bases at J; junction bases unmatched: 9. This CDR3 region has 16 residues. Looked up from germline, CDR1 is SGHAT and CDR2 is FQNNGV. The CDR3 region is CASSATWTSGNNEQFF. DNA of the CDR3: TGTGCCAGCAGCGCCACCTGGACTAGCGGTAACAATGAGCAGTTCTTC.

This clonotype turned up a few times. The V gene is TRBV20-1, the J gene TRBJ2-7; 7 positions match TRBD1. Germline CDR1 is DFQATT and CDR2 is SNEGSKA (reference sequence). The ends lost 1 base at V and 2 bases at J; junction bases unmatched: 5. The CDR3 length is 14 residues. DNA of the CDR3: TGCAGTGCTAGAGCTCCAGGGGGTACCTACGAGCAGTACTTC. This sequence encodes CSARAPGGTYEQYF.